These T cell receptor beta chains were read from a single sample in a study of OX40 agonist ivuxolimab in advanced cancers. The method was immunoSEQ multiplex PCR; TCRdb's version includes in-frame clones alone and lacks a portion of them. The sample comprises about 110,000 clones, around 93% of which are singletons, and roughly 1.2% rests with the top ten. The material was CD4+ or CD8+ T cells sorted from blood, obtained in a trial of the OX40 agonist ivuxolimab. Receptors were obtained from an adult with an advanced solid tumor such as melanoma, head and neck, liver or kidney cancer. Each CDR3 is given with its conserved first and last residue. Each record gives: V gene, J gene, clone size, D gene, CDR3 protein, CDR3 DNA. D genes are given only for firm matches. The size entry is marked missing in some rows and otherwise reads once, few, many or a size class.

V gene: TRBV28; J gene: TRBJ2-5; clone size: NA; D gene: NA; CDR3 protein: CASSLFSSGAGETQYF; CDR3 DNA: TGTGCCAGCAGTTTATTTTCGTCAGGGGCTGGAGAGACCCAGTACTTC
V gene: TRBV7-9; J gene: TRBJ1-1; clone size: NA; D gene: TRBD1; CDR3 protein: CASSRDRWNGNTEAFF; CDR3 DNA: TGTGCCAGCAGCCGGGACAGGTGGAATGGTAACACTGAAGCTTTCTTT
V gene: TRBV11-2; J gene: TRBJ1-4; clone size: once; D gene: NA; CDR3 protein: CASSLVSDGAGKLFF; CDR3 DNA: TGTGCCAGCAGCTTAGTTTCGGACGGTGCGGGGAAACTGTTTTTT
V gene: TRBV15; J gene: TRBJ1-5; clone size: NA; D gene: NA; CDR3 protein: CATSRDRQPQHF; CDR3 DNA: TGTGCCACCAGCAGAGATCGGCAGCCCCAGCATTTT
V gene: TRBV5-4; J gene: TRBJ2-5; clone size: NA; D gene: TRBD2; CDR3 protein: CASSFTGGGETQYF; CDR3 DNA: TGTGCCAGCAGCTTCACCGGGGGGGGAGAGACCCAGTACTTC
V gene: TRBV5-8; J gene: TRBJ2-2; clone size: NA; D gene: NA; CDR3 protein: CASSLAWTGELFF; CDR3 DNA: TGTGCCAGCAGCTTGGCGTGGACCGGGGAGCTGTTTTTT
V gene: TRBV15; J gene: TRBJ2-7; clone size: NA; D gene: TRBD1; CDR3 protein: CAAGQATSYEQYF; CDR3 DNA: TGTGCCGCGGGACAGGCGACATCCTACGAGCAGTACTTC
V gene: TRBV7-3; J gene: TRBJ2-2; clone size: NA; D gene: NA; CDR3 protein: CASSLMARTLRNTGELFF; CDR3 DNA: TGTGCCAGCAGCTTAATGGCAAGGACACTAAGGAACACCGGGGAGCTGTTTTTT
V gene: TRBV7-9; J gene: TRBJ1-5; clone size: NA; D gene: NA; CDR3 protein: CASSGGGPQHF; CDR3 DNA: TGTGCCAGCAGCGGAGGAGGGCCCCAGCATTTT
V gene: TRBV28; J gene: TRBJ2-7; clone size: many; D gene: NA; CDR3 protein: CASSSDGYEQYF; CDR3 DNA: TGTGCCAGCAGCTCGGACGGTTACGAGCAGTACTTC
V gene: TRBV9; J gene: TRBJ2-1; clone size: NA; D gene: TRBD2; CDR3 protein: CASSVATSSGRTYNEQFF; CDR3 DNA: TGTGCCAGCAGCGTAGCTACGAGTAGCGGGAGGACCTACAATGAGCAGTTCTTC
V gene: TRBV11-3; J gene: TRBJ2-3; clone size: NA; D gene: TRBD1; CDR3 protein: CASREGGASTDTQYF; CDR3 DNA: TGTGCCAGCAGGGAAGGGGGCGCCTCCACAGATACGCAGTATTTT
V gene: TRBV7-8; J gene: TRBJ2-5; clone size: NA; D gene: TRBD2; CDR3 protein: CASKLTSGQETQYF; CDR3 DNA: TGTGCCAGCAAACTGACTAGCGGGCAAGAGACCCAGTACTTC
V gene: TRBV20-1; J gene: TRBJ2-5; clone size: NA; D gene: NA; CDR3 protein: CSAKRGETQYF; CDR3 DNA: TGCAGTGCTAAAAGGGGGGAGACCCAGTACTTC
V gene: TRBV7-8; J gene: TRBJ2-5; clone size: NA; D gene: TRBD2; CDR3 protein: CASSGREGLGETQYF; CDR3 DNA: TGTGCCAGCAGCGGGCGGGAGGGCCTTGGGGAGACCCAGTACTTC
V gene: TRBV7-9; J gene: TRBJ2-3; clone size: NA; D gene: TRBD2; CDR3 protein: CASSPLRSSGSITDTQYF; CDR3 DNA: TGTGCCAGCAGTCCTCTGAGGTCTAGCGGGAGCATCACAGATACGCAGTATTTT
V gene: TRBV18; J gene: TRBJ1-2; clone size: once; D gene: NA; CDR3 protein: CASSPEGRSYYGYTF; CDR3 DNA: TGTGCCAGCTCACCCGAAGGACGGTCCTACTATGGCTACACCTTC
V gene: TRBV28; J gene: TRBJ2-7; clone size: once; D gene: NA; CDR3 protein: CASIPGHLGEQYF; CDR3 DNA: TGTGCCAGCATTCCGGGCCACCTCGGCGAGCAGTACTTC
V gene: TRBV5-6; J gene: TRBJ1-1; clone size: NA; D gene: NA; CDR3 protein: CASSSLPGAVGRTEAFF; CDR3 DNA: TGTGCCAGCAGCTCCCTACCAGGGGCCGTCGGGAGAACTGAAGCTTTCTTT
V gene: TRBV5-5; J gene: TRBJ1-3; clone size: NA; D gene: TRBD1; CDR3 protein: CASSLQTGDPRGNTIYF; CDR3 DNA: TGTGCCAGCAGCTTGCAGACAGGGGATCCGAGGGGAAACACCATATATTTT
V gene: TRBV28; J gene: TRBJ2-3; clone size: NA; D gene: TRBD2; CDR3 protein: CASSSPGLAGGGDTQYF; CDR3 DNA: TGTGCCAGCAGTTCCCCGGGACTAGCGGGAGGGGGGGATACGCAGTATTTT
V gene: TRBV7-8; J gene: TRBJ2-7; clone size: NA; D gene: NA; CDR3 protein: CASSLAVKVVQYF; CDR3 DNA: TGTGCCAGCAGCTTAGCCGTGAAAGTGGTGCAGTACTTC
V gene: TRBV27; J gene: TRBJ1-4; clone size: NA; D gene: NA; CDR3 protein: CASSSKGRSEKLFF; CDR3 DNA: TGTGCCAGCAGTTCGAAAGGGAGGAGTGAAAAACTGTTTTTT
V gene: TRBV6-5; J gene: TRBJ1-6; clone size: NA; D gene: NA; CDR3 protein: CASSYSGVGNSPLHF; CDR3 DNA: TGTGCCAGCAGTTATTCAGGAGTTGGAAATTCACCCCTCCACTTT
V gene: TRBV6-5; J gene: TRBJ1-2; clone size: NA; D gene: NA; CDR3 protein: CASRNREGYGYTF; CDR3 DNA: TGTGCCAGCAGAAACAGGGAGGGCTATGGCTACACCTTC
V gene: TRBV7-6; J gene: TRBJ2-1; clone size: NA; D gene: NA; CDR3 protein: CASSFGLGQNNEQFF; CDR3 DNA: TGTGCCAGCAGCTTTGGGCTCGGACAGAACAATGAGCAGTTCTTC
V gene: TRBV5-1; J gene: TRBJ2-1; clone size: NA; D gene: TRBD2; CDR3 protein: CASARGPAGEDNNEQFF; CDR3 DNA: TGCGCCAGCGCCCGCGGCCCGGCGGGAGAGGATAACAATGAGCAGTTCTTC
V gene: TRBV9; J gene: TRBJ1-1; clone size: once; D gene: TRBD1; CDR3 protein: CASSVGQGAGTEAFF; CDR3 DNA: TGTGCCAGCAGCGTCGGACAGGGGGCGGGCACTGAAGCTTTCTTT
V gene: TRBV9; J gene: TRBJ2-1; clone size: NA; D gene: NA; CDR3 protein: CASSAGSYEQFF; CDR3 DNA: TGTGCCAGCAGCGCAGGATCGTATGAGCAGTTCTTC
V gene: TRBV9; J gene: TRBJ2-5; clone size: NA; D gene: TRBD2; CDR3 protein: CASSFGTSGVGETQYF; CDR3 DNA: TGTGCCAGCAGCTTCGGGACTAGCGGGGTGGGGGAGACCCAGTACTTC
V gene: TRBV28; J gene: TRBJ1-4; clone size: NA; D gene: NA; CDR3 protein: CASSLWGGGGSTNEKLFF; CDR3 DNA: TGTGCCAGCAGTTTATGGGGGGGCGGCGGCTCAACTAATGAAAAACTGTTTTTT
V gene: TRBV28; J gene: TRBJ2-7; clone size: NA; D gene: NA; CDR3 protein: CASSLLGSGDDEQYF; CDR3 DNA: TGTGCCAGCAGTTTATTGGGGAGCGGAGACGACGAGCAGTACTTC
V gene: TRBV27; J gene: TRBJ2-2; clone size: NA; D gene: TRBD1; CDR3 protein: CASSADRGAGELFF; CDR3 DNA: TGTGCCAGCAGTGCCGACAGGGGCGCCGGGGAGCTGTTTTTT
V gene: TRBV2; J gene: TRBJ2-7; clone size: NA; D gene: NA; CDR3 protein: CASKLLTGTTYEQYF; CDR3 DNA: TGTGCCAGCAAATTACTGACCGGGACGACCTACGAGCAGTACTTC
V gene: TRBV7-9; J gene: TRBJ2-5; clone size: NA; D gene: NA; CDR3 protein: CASSSGETQYF; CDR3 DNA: TGTGCCAGCAGCTCAGGGGAGACCCAGTACTTC
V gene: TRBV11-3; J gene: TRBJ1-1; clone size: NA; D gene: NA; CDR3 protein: CASSPGGGLKITEAFF; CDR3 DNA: TGTGCCAGCAGCCCCGGTGGAGGGCTTAAGATTACTGAAGCTTTCTTT
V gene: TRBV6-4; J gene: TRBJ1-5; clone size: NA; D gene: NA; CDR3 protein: CASSPSMGSNQPQHF; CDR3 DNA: TGTGCCAGCAGTCCGTCAATGGGTAGCAATCAGCCCCAGCATTTT
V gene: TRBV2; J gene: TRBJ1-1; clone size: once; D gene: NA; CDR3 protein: CASTQQGGNTEAFF; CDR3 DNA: TGTGCCAGCACCCAACAGGGCGGGAACACTGAAGCTTTCTTT
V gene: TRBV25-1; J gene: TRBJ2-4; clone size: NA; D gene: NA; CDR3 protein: CASSDSGTPFFHRNIQYF; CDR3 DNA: TGTGCCAGCAGTGATTCCGGGACTCCCTTTTTCCATCGAAACATTCAGTACTTC
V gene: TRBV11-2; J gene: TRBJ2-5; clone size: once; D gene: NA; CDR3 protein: CASSQQETQYF; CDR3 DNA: TGTGCCAGCAGCCAACAGGAGACCCAGTACTTC
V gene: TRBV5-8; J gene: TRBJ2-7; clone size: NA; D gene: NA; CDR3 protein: CASSPVYEQYF; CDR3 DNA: TGTGCCAGCAGCCCCGTCTACGAGCAGTACTTC
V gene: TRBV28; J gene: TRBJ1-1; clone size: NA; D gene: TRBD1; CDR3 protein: CASRGQVHTEAFF; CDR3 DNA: TGTGCCAGCAGAGGACAGGTCCACACTGAAGCTTTCTTT
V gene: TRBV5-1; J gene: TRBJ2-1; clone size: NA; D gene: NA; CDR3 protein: CASSLGKNNEQFF; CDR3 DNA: TGCGCCAGCAGCTTGGGGAAAAACAATGAGCAGTTCTTC
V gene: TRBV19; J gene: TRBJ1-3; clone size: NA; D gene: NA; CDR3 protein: CASSIGGGSGNTIYF; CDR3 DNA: TGTGCCAGTAGTATAGGTGGGGGCTCTGGAAACACCATATATTTT
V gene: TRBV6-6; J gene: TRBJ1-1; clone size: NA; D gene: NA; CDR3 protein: CASCQWDTEAFF; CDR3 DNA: TGTGCCAGCTGCCAATGGGACACTGAAGCTTTCTTT
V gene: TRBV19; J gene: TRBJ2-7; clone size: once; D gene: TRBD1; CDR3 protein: CASSVPDRGNDEQYF; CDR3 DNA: TGTGCCAGTAGTGTACCAGACAGGGGGAACGACGAGCAGTACTTC
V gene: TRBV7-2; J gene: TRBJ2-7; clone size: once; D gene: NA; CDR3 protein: CASSLANYEQYF; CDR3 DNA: TGTGCCAGCAGCTTAGCGAACTACGAGCAGTACTTC
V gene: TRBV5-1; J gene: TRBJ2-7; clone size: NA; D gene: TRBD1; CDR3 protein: CASRDRVAYEQYF; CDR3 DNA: TGCGCCAGCAGGGACAGGGTTGCCTACGAGCAGTACTTC
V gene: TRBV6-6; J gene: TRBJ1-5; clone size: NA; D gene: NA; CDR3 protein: CASSYSSEVQPQHF; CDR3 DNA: TGTGCCAGCAGTTACTCCTCTGAGGTCCAGCCCCAGCATTTT
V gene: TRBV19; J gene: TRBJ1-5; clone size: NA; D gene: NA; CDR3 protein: CASSIAGFNQPQHF; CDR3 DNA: TGTGCCAGTAGTATAGCAGGGTTCAATCAGCCCCAGCATTTT
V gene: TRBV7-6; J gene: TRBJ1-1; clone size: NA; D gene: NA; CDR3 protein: CASSLVSSNTEAFF; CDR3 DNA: TGTGCCAGCAGCTTAGTGAGCTCGAACACTGAAGCTTTCTTT
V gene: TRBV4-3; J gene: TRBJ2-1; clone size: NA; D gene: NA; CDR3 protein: CASSQGSGLSSYNEQFF; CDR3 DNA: TGCGCCAGCAGCCAAGGTAGCGGTTTAAGCTCCTACAATGAGCAGTTCTTC